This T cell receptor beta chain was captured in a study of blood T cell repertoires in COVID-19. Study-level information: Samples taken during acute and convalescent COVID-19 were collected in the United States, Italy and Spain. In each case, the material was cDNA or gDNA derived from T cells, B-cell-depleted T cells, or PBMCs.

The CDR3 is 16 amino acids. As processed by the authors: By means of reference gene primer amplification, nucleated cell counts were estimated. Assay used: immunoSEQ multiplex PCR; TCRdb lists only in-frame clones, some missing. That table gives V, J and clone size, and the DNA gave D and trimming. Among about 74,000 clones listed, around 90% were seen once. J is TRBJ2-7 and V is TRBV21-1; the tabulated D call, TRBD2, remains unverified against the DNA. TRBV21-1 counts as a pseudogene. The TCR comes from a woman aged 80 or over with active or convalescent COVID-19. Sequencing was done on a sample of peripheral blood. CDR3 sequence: CASSKENGLSPYEQYF. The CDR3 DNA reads TGTGCCAGCAGCAAAGAGAACGGACTATCCCCCTACGAGCAGTACTTC.